This TCR beta chain emerged from a study of blood T cell repertoires in COVID-19. All recovered Cohort 3 donors got two negative PCRs, got clearance, or saw symptom resolution. Using immunoSEQ multiplex PCR, the repertoire was profiled, and TCRdb retains in-frame clones only, with some absent. The top ten hold about 1.9% of the sample, which has under 300,000 clones, roughly 88% seen once. This CDR3 is built from 16 residues. This receptor was obtained from a woman in her forties or fifties who had recovered from COVID-19. V gene TRBV1 combines with J gene TRBJ2-3; the D call in the table, TRBD2, was not verified against the DNA. TRBV1 is a documented pseudogene. The sequenced sample was PBMCs or T cells enriched from blood (not recorded which). The CDR3 sequence is CTSRRTGETSTDTQYF. The CDR3, as DNA: TGCACCAGCCGCAGGACGGGGGAAACGAGCACAGATACGCAGTATTTT.